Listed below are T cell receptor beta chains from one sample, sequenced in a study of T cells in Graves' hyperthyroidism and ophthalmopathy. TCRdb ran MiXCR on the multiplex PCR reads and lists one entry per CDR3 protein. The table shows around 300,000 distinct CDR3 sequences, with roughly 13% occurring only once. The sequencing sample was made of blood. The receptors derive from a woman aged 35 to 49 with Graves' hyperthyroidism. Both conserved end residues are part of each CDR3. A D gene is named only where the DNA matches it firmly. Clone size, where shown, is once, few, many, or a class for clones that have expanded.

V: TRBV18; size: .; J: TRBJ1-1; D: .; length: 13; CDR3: CASSPVGFSEAFF; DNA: TGTGCCAGCTCACCGGTTGGGTTTTCTGAAGCTTTCTTT
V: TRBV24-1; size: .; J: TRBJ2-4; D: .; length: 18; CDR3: CATSDLVGPWFAKNIQYF; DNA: TGTGCCACCAGTGATTTGGTTGGCCCGTGGTTCGCCAAAAACATTCAGTACTTC
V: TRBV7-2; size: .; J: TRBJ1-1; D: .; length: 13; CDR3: CASSFGRVTEAFF; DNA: TGTGCCAGCAGCTTCGGCAGGGTAACTGAAGCTTTCTTT
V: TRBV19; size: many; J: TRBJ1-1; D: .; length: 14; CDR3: CASSPSTANTEAFF; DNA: TGTGCCAGTAGTCCCTCCACAGCGAACACTGAAGCTTTCTTT
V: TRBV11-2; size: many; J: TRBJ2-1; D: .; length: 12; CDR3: CATSAAGNEQFF; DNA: TGTGCCACTTCTGCGGCCGGCAATGAGCAGTTCTTC
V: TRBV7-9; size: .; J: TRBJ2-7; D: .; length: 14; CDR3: CASSRGWGVYEQYF; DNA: TGTGCCAGCTCACGAGGATGGGGGGTCTACGAGCAGTACTTC
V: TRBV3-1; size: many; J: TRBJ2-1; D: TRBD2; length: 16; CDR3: CASSQPAPAGTGEQFF; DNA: TGTGCCAGCAGCCAACCCGCACCAGCGGGAACGGGAGAGCAGTTCTTC
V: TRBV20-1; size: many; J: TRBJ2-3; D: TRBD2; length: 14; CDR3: CSARLAGNTDTQYF; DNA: TGCAGTGCTAGGCTAGCGGGAAACACAGATACGCAGTATTTT
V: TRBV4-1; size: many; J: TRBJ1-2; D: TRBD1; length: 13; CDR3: CASSQTGGYGYTF; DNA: TGCGCCAGCAGCCAGACAGGGGGCTATGGCTACACCTTC
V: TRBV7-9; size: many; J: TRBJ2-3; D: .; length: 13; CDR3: CASSSAGTDTQYF; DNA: TGTGCCAGCAGCTCCGCCGGCACAGATACGCAGTATTTT
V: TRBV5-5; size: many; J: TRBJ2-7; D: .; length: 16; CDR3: CASSQTSGLATYEQYF; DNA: TGTGCCAGCAGCCAAACGTCGGGACTGGCTACCTACGAGCAGTACTTC
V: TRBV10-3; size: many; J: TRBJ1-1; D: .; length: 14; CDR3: CAISVGGQNTEAFF; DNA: TGTGCCATCAGTGTCGGGGGACAGAACACTGAAGCTTTCTTT
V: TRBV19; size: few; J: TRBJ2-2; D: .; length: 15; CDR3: CASSISVTNTGELFF; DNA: TGTGCCAGTAGTATTTCGGTTACGAACACCGGGGAGCTGTTTTTT
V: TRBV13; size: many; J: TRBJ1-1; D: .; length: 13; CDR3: CASSLARHTEAFF; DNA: TGTGCCAGCAGCTTAGCTCGTCACACTGAAGCTTTCTTT
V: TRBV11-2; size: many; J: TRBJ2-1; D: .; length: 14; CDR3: CASSLVFGVDEQFF; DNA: TGTGCCAGCAGCTTAGTCTTTGGTGTCGATGAGCAGTTCTTC
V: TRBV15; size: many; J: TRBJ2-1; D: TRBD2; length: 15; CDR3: CATSILAGNYNEQFF; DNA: TGTGCCACCAGCATACTAGCGGGAAATTACAATGAGCAGTTCTTC
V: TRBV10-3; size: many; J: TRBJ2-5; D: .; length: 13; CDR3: CAIRAQREETQYF; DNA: TGTGCCATCAGGGCCCAGCGTGAAGAGACCCAGTACTTC
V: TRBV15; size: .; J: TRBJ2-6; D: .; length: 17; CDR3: CATSREGGSSGANVLTF; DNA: TGTGCCACCAGCAGAGAAGGGGGGTCCTCTGGGGCCAACGTCCTGACTTTC
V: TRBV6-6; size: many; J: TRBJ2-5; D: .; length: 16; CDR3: CASSYSSGVRQETQYF; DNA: TGTGCCAGCAGTTACAGTTCAGGGGTCAGACAAGAGACCCAGTACTTC
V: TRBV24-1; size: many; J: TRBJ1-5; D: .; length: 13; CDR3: CATSDLSGQPQHF; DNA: TGTGCCACCAGTGATCTCAGTGGCCAGCCCCAGCATTTT
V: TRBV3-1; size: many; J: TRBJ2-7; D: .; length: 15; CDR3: CASSQGVRASSEQYF; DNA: TGTGCCAGCAGCCAAGGGGTCAGAGCCTCGTCCGAGCAGTACTTC
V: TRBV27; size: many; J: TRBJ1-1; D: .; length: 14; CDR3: CASSLSGGDTEAFF; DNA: TGTGCCAGCAGTTTATCGGGGGGGGACACTGAAGCTTTCTTT
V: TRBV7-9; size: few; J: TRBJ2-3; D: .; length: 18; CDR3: CASSFSQVQGVMADTQYF; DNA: TGTGCCAGCAGCTTTTCTCAAGTCCAGGGCGTTATGGCAGATACGCAGTATTTT
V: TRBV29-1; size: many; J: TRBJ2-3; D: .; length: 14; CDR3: CSVKSGYNTDTQYF; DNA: TGCAGCGTCAAGTCAGGGTACAACACAGATACGCAGTATTTT
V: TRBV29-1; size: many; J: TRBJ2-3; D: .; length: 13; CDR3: CSVDVKGTDTQYF; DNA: TGCAGCGTTGATGTAAAAGGGACAGATACGCAGTATTTT
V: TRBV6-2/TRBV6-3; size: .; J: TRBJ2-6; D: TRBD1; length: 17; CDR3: CASSRTGGVDGANVLTF; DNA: TGTGCCAGCAGTAGGACAGGGGGCGTGGATGGGGCCAACGTCCTGACTTTC
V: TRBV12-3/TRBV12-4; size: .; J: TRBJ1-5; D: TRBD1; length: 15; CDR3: CASSGQGAGNQPQHF; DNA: TGTGCCAGCAGTGGACAGGGGGCGGGCAATCAGCCCCAGCATTTT
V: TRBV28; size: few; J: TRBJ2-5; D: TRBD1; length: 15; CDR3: CASSWDRGRGETQYF; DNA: TGTGCCAGCAGTTGGGACAGGGGAAGGGGGGAGACCCAGTACTTC
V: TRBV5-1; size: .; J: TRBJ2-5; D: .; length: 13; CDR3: CASSLPSDETQYF; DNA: TGCGCCAGCAGCTTGCCCTCGGATGAGACCCAGTACTTC
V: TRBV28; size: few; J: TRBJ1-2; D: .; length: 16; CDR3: CAIETPRAASNYGYTF; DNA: TGTGCCATCGAAACACCGAGGGCAGCATCTAACTATGGCTACACCTTC
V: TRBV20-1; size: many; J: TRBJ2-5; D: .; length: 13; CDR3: CSAKGLAAWAQYF; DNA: TGCAGTGCTAAGGGGCTAGCCGCTTGGGCCCAGTACTTC
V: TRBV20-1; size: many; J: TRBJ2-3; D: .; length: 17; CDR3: CSASDANSLALTDTQYF; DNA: TGCAGTGCTAGCGACGCCAATTCCCTAGCATTGACAGATACGCAGTATTTT
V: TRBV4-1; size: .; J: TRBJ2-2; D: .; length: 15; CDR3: CASSQGPGRTGELFF; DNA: TGCGCCAGCAGCCAAGGCCCAGGTCGGACCGGGGAGCTGTTTTTT
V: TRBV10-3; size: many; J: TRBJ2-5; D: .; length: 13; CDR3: CAISDLQGGTQYF; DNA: TGTGCCATCAGTGATCTGCAGGGGGGGACCCAGTACTTC
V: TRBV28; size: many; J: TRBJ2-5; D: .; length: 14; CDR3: CATSRTALQETQYF; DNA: TGTGCCACCTCACGGACAGCGCTCCAAGAGACCCAGTACTTC
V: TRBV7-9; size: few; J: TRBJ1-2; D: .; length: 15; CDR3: CASSRPRRGNYGYTF; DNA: TGTGCCAGCAGCAGACCCCGGCGGGGCAACTATGGCTACACCTTC
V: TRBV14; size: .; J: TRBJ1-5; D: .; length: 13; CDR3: CASSRGMDQPQHF; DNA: TGTGCCAGCAGCCGGGGTATGGATCAGCCCCAGCATTTT
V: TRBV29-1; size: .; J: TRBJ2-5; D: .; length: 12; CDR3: CSGSGSSETQYF; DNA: TGCAGCGGATCCGGGTCTTCAGAGACCCAGTACTTC
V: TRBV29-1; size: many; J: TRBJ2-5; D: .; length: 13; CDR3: CSLRRGSQETQYF; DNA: TGCAGCCTTCGACGGGGGAGCCAAGAGACCCAGTACTTC
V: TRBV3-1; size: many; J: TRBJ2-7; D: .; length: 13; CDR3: CASSHEVSYEQYF; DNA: TGTGCCAGCAGCCACGAAGTCTCCTACGAGCAGTACTTC
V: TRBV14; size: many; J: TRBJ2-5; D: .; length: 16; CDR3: CASSQKSRGARETQYF; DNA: TGTGCCAGCAGCCAAAAATCCCGAGGGGCAAGGGAGACCCAGTACTTC
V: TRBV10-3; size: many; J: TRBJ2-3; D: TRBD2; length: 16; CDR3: CAAISGTSGSTDTQYF; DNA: TGTGCCGCCATCTCGGGGACTAGCGGGAGCACAGATACGCAGTATTTT
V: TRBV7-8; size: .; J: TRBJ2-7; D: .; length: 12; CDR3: CASSLPDRQQYF; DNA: TGTGCCAGCAGCCTACCGGACAGACAGCAGTACTTC
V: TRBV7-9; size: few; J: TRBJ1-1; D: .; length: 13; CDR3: CASSKVVGAEAFF; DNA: TGTGCCAGCAGCAAAGTGGTAGGGGCTGAAGCTTTCTTT
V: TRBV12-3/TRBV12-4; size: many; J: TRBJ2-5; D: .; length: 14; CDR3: CASSKRTVEETQYF; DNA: TGTGCCAGCAGCAAACGGACAGTCGAAGAGACCCAGTACTTC
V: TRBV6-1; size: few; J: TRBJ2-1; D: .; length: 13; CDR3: CASRGGAYNEQFF; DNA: TGTGCCAGCAGGGGCGGGGCCTACAATGAGCAGTTCTTC
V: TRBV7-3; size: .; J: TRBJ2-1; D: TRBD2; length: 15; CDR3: CASSPLAGGYNEQFF; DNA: TGTGCCAGCAGCCCACTAGCGGGAGGGTACAATGAGCAGTTCTTC
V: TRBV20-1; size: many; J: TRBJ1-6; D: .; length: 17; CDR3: CSARDTRGSSYNSPLHF; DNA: TGCAGTGCTAGAGATACGAGGGGAAGCTCCTATAATTCACCCCTCCACTTT
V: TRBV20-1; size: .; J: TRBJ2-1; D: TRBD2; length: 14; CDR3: CSANQAGDGNIQFF; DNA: TGCAGTGCTAACCAAGCGGGAGACGGTAACATTCAGTTCTTC